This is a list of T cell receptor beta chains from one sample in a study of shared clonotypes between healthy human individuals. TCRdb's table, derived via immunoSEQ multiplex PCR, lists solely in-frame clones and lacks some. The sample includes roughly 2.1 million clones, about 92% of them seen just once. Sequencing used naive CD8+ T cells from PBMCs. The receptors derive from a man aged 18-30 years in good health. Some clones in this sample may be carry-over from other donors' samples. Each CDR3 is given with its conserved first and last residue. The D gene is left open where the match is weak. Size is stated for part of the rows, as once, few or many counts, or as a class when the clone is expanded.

DNA: TGCGCCAGCAGCTTTAGCGGGAGCATTTACAATGAGCAGTTCTTC; CDR3: CASSFSGSIYNEQFF; size: .; V: TRBV5-1; D: TRBD2; J: TRBJ2-1
DNA: TGTGCCAGCAGCTTAGATCTTAGGGGCCCGCGGAGCTCCTACGAGCAGTACTTC; CDR3: CASSLDLRGPRSSYEQYF; size: .; V: TRBV7-2; D: .; J: TRBJ2-7
DNA: TGTGCCAGTAGTATGGCGGGCTATTCCTACAATGAGCAGTTCTTC; CDR3: CASSMAGYSYNEQFF; size: .; V: TRBV19; D: .; J: TRBJ2-1
DNA: TGTGCCAGCAGCCTCCTCTACCTGGGGCCCTCGACTGAAGCTTTCTTT; CDR3: CASSLLYLGPSTEAFF; size: .; V: TRBV7-8; D: .; J: TRBJ1-1
DNA: TGCGCCAGCAGCTACTACCCCGGGATCTCCTACAATGAGCAGTTCTTC; CDR3: CASSYYPGISYNEQFF; size: .; V: TRBV5-1; D: .; J: TRBJ2-1
DNA: TGCGCCAGCAGCCCGGACTCGGGCTCCTACAATGAGCAGTTCTTC; CDR3: CASSPDSGSYNEQFF; size: .; V: TRBV4-1; D: .; J: TRBJ2-1
DNA: TGTGCCAGCAGCGCCCTTTTGTCAACGAACACTGAAGCTTTCTTT; CDR3: CASSALLSTNTEAFF; size: .; V: TRBV9; D: .; J: TRBJ1-1
DNA: TGTGCCAGTAAGGTCGGGGGAGCGACCGAGCAGTACTTC; CDR3: CASKVGGATEQYF; size: once; V: TRBV27; D: .; J: TRBJ2-7
DNA: TGTGCCAGCAGCGTTGGTAGCGGGAGTACCTCCTACAATGAGCAGTTCTTC; CDR3: CASSVGSGSTSYNEQFF; size: once; V: TRBV9; D: TRBD2; J: TRBJ2-1
DNA: TGTGCCAGCAGTTTGTTAGCGGGAGGACCCTACGAGCAGTACTTC; CDR3: CASSLLAGGPYEQYF; size: .; V: TRBV27; D: TRBD2; J: TRBJ2-7
DNA: TGTGCCTGGAGCCCCTGGCGGGAGGCGTACAATGAGCAGTTCTTC; CDR3: CAWSPWREAYNEQFF; size: .; V: TRBV30; D: TRBD2; J: TRBJ2-1
DNA: TGTGCCACCAGCAGCCGGGACTACCCCTACGAGCAGTACTTC; CDR3: CATSSRDYPYEQYF; size: .; V: TRBV15; D: TRBD2; J: TRBJ2-7
DNA: TGTGCCAGCAGTTCGCCCTCACTAGAATGGCTTTACGAGCAGTACTTC; CDR3: CASSSPSLEWLYEQYF; size: .; V: TRBV28; D: .; J: TRBJ2-7
DNA: TGTGCCAGCAGTTACCACAGGGCCGGTGAAGCTTTCTTT; CDR3: CASSYHRAGEAFF; size: .; V: TRBV6-5; D: .; J: TRBJ1-1
DNA: TGTGCCAGCAGTCTATTGACGGGGGGGCAGCCCCAGCATTTT; CDR3: CASSLLTGGQPQHF; size: .; V: TRBV27; D: .; J: TRBJ1-5
DNA: TGTGCCAGCAGCGTAGAACAGAAACCCTCCTACAATGAGCAGTTCTTC; CDR3: CASSVEQKPSYNEQFF; size: .; V: TRBV9; D: .; J: TRBJ2-1
DNA: TGTGCCAGCAGCTTGTGGTCCAGCGGGAGGCCAAACAATGAGCAGTTCTTC; CDR3: CASSLWSSGRPNNEQFF; size: .; V: TRBV5-8; D: TRBD2; J: TRBJ2-1
DNA: TGTGCCAGCAGTTTTTCCACAGGGGCCTTACACTACGAGCAGTACTTC; CDR3: CASSFSTGALHYEQYF; size: .; V: TRBV27; D: TRBD1; J: TRBJ2-7
DNA: TGTGCCAGCAGCTTAGAGCGCATGGAGGAGTGGAGTAGGGACAATGAGCAGTTCTTC; CDR3: CASSLERMEEWSRDNEQFF; size: .; V: TRBV7-9; D: .; J: TRBJ2-1
DNA: TGTGCCAGTAGTATGTTTCTTTCCTACGAGCAGTACTTC; CDR3: CASSMFLSYEQYF; size: .; V: TRBV19; D: .; J: TRBJ2-7
DNA: TGTGCCAGCAGCTTAACGCTGGGGGCGGCGGATGAGCAGTTCTTC; CDR3: CASSLTLGAADEQFF; size: .; V: TRBV7-3; D: .; J: TRBJ2-1
DNA: TGTGCCAGCTCACCTCCGGGACTAGCGGGTTCCTACAATGAGCAGTTCTTC; CDR3: CASSPPGLAGSYNEQFF; size: once; V: TRBV18; D: TRBD2; J: TRBJ2-1
DNA: TGTGCCAGCAGGGCGGGCTACTTCTCCTACGAGCAGTACTTC; CDR3: CASRAGYFSYEQYF; size: .; V: TRBV2; D: .; J: TRBJ2-7
DNA: TGCGCCAGCAGCGATCCCCGGGATCGGGCGGACGAGCAGTACTTC; CDR3: CASSDPRDRADEQYF; size: .; V: TRBV4-1; D: .; J: TRBJ2-7
DNA: TGTGCCAGCAGTCCAAACGACTGGGCGGCCGGGGAGCTGTTTTTT; CDR3: CASSPNDWAAGELFF; size: once; V: TRBV6-6; D: .; J: TRBJ2-2
DNA: TGCGCCAGCAGCCCATCACCCGGGATAAATGGAGAGCAGTACTTC; CDR3: CASSPSPGINGEQYF; size: .; V: TRBV4-3; D: .; J: TRBJ2-7
DNA: TGCGCCAGCAGCCCCCGGACAGTTGACGAGCAGTACTTC; CDR3: CASSPRTVDEQYF; size: .; V: TRBV4-3; D: .; J: TRBJ2-7
DNA: TGTGCCAGCAGCTTAGTACAGGGCGCAGACTATGGCTACACCTTC; CDR3: CASSLVQGADYGYTF; size: .; V: TRBV7-9; D: .; J: TRBJ1-2
DNA: TGTGCCAGCAGAGGGACAGGGCAGAACACCGGGGAGCTGTTTTTT; CDR3: CASRGTGQNTGELFF; size: .; V: TRBV6-4; D: TRBD1; J: TRBJ2-2
DNA: TGTGCCAGCAGCCTGGGGACAGGGTTTCGAGCAGAGACCCAGTACTTC; CDR3: CASSLGTGFRAETQYF; size: .; V: TRBV28; D: TRBD1; J: TRBJ2-5
DNA: TGTGCCAGCAGTTTAAGGGTCAGGGCGTACGAGCAGTACTTC; CDR3: CASSLRVRAYEQYF; size: .; V: TRBV27; D: .; J: TRBJ2-7
DNA: TGTGCCAGCAGTTTAATGAGTGTGATGAACACTGAAGCTTTCTTT; CDR3: CASSLMSVMNTEAFF; size: .; V: TRBV28; D: .; J: TRBJ1-1
DNA: TGCGCCAGCAGCACGGGACAGGGGCTTCAAGAGACCCAGTACTTC; CDR3: CASSTGQGLQETQYF; size: .; V: TRBV5-1; D: TRBD1; J: TRBJ2-5
DNA: TGTGCCAGCAGTGAAGGACCTTCCAGGGGGTATGGCTACACCTTC; CDR3: CASSEGPSRGYGYTF; size: .; V: TRBV6-1; D: TRBD1; J: TRBJ1-2
DNA: TGCGCCAGCAGCCTAGCCGGGCAGGGCGTAAATCAGCCCCAGCATTTT; CDR3: CASSLAGQGVNQPQHF; size: .; V: TRBV4-1; D: .; J: TRBJ1-5